The TCR beta chain described here comes from a study of response to subunit inactivated influenza vaccine. Regarding the study as a whole: New T cells are recruited in small numbers by each seasonal influenza vaccination, according to the authors' suggestion.

This clonotype was seen at least ten times. Its matching antigen is unknown. One entry per CDR3 protein results from TCRdb running MiXCR on the RT-PCR reads. The data show 490,000 or so distinct CDR3 sequences, 7.6% seen once. This clonotype originated in a man in his fifties or sixties who received an inactivated influenza vaccine. The material was PBMCs from blood, obtained around 2 years after vaccination.

CDR3 DNA sequence: TGCAGCGTCCGACAGGGGGGTTCAGATACGCAGTATTTT. Residues: CSVRQGGSDTQYF. The chain employs TRBV29-1 and TRBJ2-3, with TRBD1 matching 9 bases. Looked up from germline, CDR1 is SQVTM and CDR2 is ANQGSEA. The CDR3 sequence is 13 residues long. Trimming at V came to 6 bases and at J to 4 bases, leaving 5 bases not matched to a gene.